Here is one TCR beta chain with its context. This clone was counted a single time. The target of this receptor is not known. No much larger clone exists at a distance of one base, and base qualities are not known. Libraries were made using the immunoSEQ multiplex PCR assay. Sourced from immuneACCESS, this table was stored by TCRdb with only in-frame sequences that have V and J called. A share of the clones is absent; for the studies checked, an unresolved V gene accounts for under half, and the remainder has no known explanation. For this sample there are under 15,000 clones; roughly 91% appear just once. The biggest ten clones account for roughly 28% of the sample. Taken from the germline V gene (reference sequence), the CDR1 and CDR2 loops are GTSNPN and SVGIG. V drops 2 bases and J drops 2 bases, leaving 13 bases in between. Spanning cysteine to phenylalanine, the CDR3 consists of 14 amino acids. CDR3 DNA only is kept here, 42 bases in frame from base 1.

Read against the paper, the sample's treatment or condition label means: preoperative locoregional IRX-2 cytokine immunotherapy. The samples were obtained from a phase Ib study that tested preoperative, locoregional IRX-2 cytokine immunotherapy designed to prime immune responses. Donors were patients with early-stage breast cancer who received IRX-2 before surgery. This sample was taken from a study of preoperative IRX-2 immunotherapy in early breast cancer (dated by TCRdb to 2018 to 2020). The sample was taken from a patient treated with IRX-2 immunotherapy. The sequence is built from TRBV30 and TRBJ2-7; the D gene is perhaps TRBD1 or TRBD2, each of them matching over 5 bases. This sequence was found in a human donor with breast cancer. The CDR3 region has the sequence CAWSRGTATYEQYF. Read as DNA, the sequence is TGTGCCTGGAGTAGAGGGACCGCAACCTACGAGCAGTACTTC.